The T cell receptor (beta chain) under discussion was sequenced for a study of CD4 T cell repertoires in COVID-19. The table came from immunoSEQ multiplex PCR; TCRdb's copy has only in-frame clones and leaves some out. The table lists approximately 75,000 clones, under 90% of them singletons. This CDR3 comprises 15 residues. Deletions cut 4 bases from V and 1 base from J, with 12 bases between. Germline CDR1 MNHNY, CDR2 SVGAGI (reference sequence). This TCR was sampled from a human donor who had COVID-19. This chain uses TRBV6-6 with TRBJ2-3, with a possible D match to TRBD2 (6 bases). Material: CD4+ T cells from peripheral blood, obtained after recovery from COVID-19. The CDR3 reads CASSFRLVGTDTQYF. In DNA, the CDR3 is TGTGCCAGCAGTTTCCGACTAGTCGGCACAGATACGCAGTATTTT.